This T cell receptor (beta chain) was observed in a study of T cell responses to AZD1222 COVID-19 vaccine. Study results and caveats: Reportedly, close to half of spike-specific TCRs are directed against unmutated variant regions. Mapped onto spike, vaccine-associated CD4 TCRs spanned it and were dominant at 160-218 and 743-854.

Using immunoSEQ multiplex PCR, the repertoire was profiled, and TCRdb retains in-frame clones only, with some absent. The sample shows roughly 99,000 clones, about 93% of them seen only once. Per the germline V gene, CDR1 is SGHTA and CDR2 is FQGNSA. Losses at the gene ends were 4 bases for V and 2 bases for J; bases not matched to a gene: 8. The CDR3 runs 15 residues. About this clone itself: Its matching antigen is unknown.

Sequencing used peripheral blood, obtained on day 0 of AZD1222 vaccination. The chain carries TRBV7-2 and TRBJ2-7, with 7 positions matching TRBD1. The TCR was taken from an adult in good health. CDR3 amino acids: CASSSMGTVPYEQYF. The CDR3 DNA follows: TGTGCCAGCAGCTCTATGGGGACAGTCCCCTACGAGCAGTACTTC.